This T cell receptor (beta chain) was sequenced for a study of cytomegalovirus exposure and HLA in healthy donors. General study findings and limits: Researchers left out some V segments, among them TRBV6-2 and TRBV6-3, as indistinguishable.

PCR used 60 Vbeta primers and 13 Jbeta primers. Sequencing used immunoSEQ multiplex PCR; TCRdb keeps in-frame clones, though not all of them. Of about 130,000 clones in the sample, approximately 8.9% were seen once. This clone came up a few times. Its antigen is not identified. CDR1 is LGHNA and CDR2 is YNFKEQ in the germline V gene. The CDR3 has 16 residues. Trimming shortened V by 1 base and J by 5 bases, and 15 bases separated the two germline ends. This clonotype originated in a woman aged 40 to 50 in good health and CMV-seropositive. This chain uses TRBV4-2 with TRBJ2-1; the D is unclear. The sample comprised PBMCs. For the CDR3, the DNA is TGTGCCAGCAGCCAAGCGGTTCGAGACACGGACAATGAGCAGTTCTTC. Translated, it gives CASSQAVRDTDNEQFF.